These 24 T cell receptor beta chains were all obtained from the same sample, sequenced in a study of blood T cell repertoires in COVID-19. The assay was immunoSEQ multiplex PCR, and TCRdb's table has in-frame clones only and misses some. The table has more than 350,000 clones, roughly 90% seen once. Sequenced sample: PBMCs or T cells enriched from blood (not recorded which). These TCRs come from a woman aged 18-29 years who had been exposed to COVID-19.

The V call is TRBV29-1, the J call TRBJ2-1; the match to TRBD1 covers 9 bases. Per the germline V gene, CDR1 is SQVTM and CDR2 is ANQGSEA. Losses at the gene ends were 2 bases for V and 6 bases for J; bases not matched to a gene: 8. The CDR3 consists of 15 residues. The CDR3 DNA sequence: TGCAGCGTTGAACGTGGGACAGGGTCGGTCAATGAGCAGTTCTTC. Translating it yields CSVERGTGSVNEQFF.

V gene TRBV28 combines with J gene TRBJ1-1, with 9 bases aligning to TRBD1. Trimming cost V 6 bases and J 7 bases; bases outside gene matches: 6. CDR1 is MDHEN and CDR2 is SYDVKM in the germline V gene. The CDR3 sequence is 13 residues long. In nucleotides, the CDR3 is TGTGCCAGCAGAGCGACAGGGGGGAATGAAGCTTTCTTT. It encodes CASRATGGNEAFF.

The chain links TRBV6-5 to TRBJ1-5; a weak D match, TRBD1 (6 bases). V was clipped by 0 bases and J by 5 bases, with 11 bases between them. CDR1 and CDR2 (germline): MNHEY, SVGAGI. This CDR3 comprises 15 residues. CDR3 DNA sequence: TGTGCCAGCAGTTACTCAGGACAGCCACATCAGCCCCAGCATTTT. This gives the protein CASSYSGQPHQPQHF.

The CDR3 DNA follows: TGTGCCAGCAGGACAGGGGCCTCGGGCTCACCCCTCCACTTT. As protein: CASRTGASGSPLHF. This rearrangement joins TRBV3-1 (or the pseudogene TRBV3-2) to TRBJ1-6; 8 bases match TRBD1. The CDR3 length is 14 residues. V shed 6 bases, J shed 10 bases, and the junction held 8 bases outside the gene matches. Germline-derived CDR1 and CDR2 are LGHDT and YNNKEL (reference sequence).

The V call is TRBV5-6, the J call TRBJ2-1; 11 bases map to TRBD1. The germline V gene encodes CDR1 SGHDT and CDR2 YYEEEE. V dropped 2 bases and J dropped 6; count of bases not matched to a gene: 4. This CDR3 has 15 residues. CDR3: CASSFGQGAFNEQFF. CDR3 nucleotides: TGTGCCAGCAGCTTTGGACAGGGGGCTTTCAATGAGCAGTTCTTC. The whole variable domain, filled in from reference TRBV5-6 and TRBJ2-1, reads DAGVTQSPTHLIKTRGQQVTLRCSPKSGHDTVSWYQQALGQGPQFIFQYYEEEERQRGNFPDRFSGHQFPNYSSELNVNALLLGDSALYLCASSFGQGAFNEQFFGPGTRLTVL.

The chain is built from TRBV27 and TRBJ2-5, with 9 bases lining up with TRBD2. CDR1 and CDR2 from the germline V gene are MNHEY and SMNVEV (reference sequence). This CDR3 comprises 16 residues. Losses at the gene ends were 4 bases for V and 5 bases for J; bases not matched to a gene: 11. CDR3 coding DNA: TGTGCCAGCAGTTCGCTAGCGGGATCCTTAGGGGAGACCCAGTACTTC. Its translation: CASSSLAGSLGETQYF.

The chain combines TRBV9 with TRBJ2-5; 7 nucleotides agree with TRBD2. The CDR3 spans 13 residues. Germline CDR1 is SGDLS and CDR2 is YYNGEE. The V and J ends lost 0 bases and 4 bases, in that order; junction bases with no gene match: 0. CDR3 coding DNA: TGTGCCAGCAGCGTAGGGGAGGGAGAGACCCAGTACTTC. Residues: CASSVGEGETQYF.

The chain couples TRBV7-6 to TRBJ2-7; TRBD1 matches 8 bases. Looked up from germline, CDR1 is SGHVS and CDR2 is FNYEAQ. There are 13 residues in the CDR3. V shed 1 base, J shed 7 bases, and the junction held 3 bases outside the gene matches. The CDR3 loop is CASSLGTGSEQYF. CDR3 bases: TGTGCCAGCAGCTTAGGGACAGGGAGTGAGCAGTACTTC. Full variable domain (missing parts from reference TRBV7-6 and TRBJ2-7): GAGVSQSPRYKVTKRGQDVALRCDPISGHVSLYWYRQALGQGPEFLTYFNYEAQQDKSGLPNDRFSAERPEGSISTLTIQRTEQRDSAMYRCASSLGTGSEQYFGPGTRLTVT.

The chain joins TRBV11-2 to TRBJ1-1; D not resolved. The CDR3 has 14 amino acids. Germline V CDR1 and CDR2: SGHAT, FQNNGV. Trimming pared 0 bases from V and 5 bases from J, leaving 10 bases between. CDR3 protein: CASSLDQRITEAFF. CDR3 bases: TGTGCCAGCAGCTTAGATCAGCGGATAACTGAAGCTTTCTTT.

The CDR3 loop reads CASRGQARYEQYF. The CDR3 bases are TGTGCCAGCAGGGGACAGGCGCGCTACGAGCAGTACTTC. The chain links TRBV6-5 to TRBJ2-7; TRBD1 agrees at 8 bases. There are 13 residues in the CDR3. Germline V gene data show CDR1 as MNHEY and CDR2 as SVGAGI. The V and J ends lost 6 bases and 3 bases, in that order; junction bases with no gene match: 4.

The J gene is TRBJ2-2, the V gene TRBV4-2; 13 nucleotides line up with TRBD2. Germline values: CDR1 LGHNA, CDR2 YNFKEQ. The CDR3 consists of 16 residues. J lost 5 bases, V lost 3 bases, and 3 bases had no gene match. The CDR3 coding sequence is TGTGCCAGCAGCCATAGGGGACTAGCGGGAACCGGGGAGCTGTTTTTT. This gives the protein CASSHRGLAGTGELFF.

A few counts support this clone. The V and J genes are TRBV11-2 and TRBJ2-7, with TRBD2 matching 8 bases. Germline-derived CDR1 and CDR2 are SGHAT and FQNNGV. There are 12 residues in the CDR3. The ends lost 8 bases at V and 4 bases at J; junction bases unmatched: 4. The CDR3 spells CASRGGAYEQYF. DNA for the CDR3: TGTGCCAGCCGGGGGGGGGCGTACGAGCAGTACTTC.

The chain is built from TRBV2 and TRBJ2-7; 9 positions agree with TRBD1. In germline, CDR1 is SNHLY, CDR2 FYNNEI. The CDR3 loop spans 14 amino acids. V was pared by 5 bases and J by 3 bases, with 5 bases of the junction left unmatched. The CDR3 region is CASSLQGASYEQYF. The DNA of the CDR3 is TGTGCCAGCAGTTTACAGGGGGCAAGCTACGAGCAGTACTTC.

The chain links TRBV6-6 to TRBJ2-3; 8 nucleotides line up with TRBD1. Germline CDR1 is MNHNY and CDR2 is SVGAGI (reference sequence). CDR3 size: 16 residues. V shed 2 bases and J 5 bases; nucleotides not matched to a gene: 9. This CDR3 is CASSYPGQGDGDTQYF. For the CDR3, the DNA is TGTGCCAGCAGTTACCCCGGACAGGGCGACGGAGATACGCAGTATTTT.

The V call is TRBV3-1 (or the pseudogene TRBV3-2), the J call TRBJ2-3; TRBD2 matches 7 bases. J was trimmed by 4 bases and V by 4 bases; bases with no gene match: 20. CDR1 and CDR2 (germline): LGHDT, YNNKEL (reference sequence). CDR3 length: 19 amino acids. This CDR3 is CASSPNPGLLAGSPDTQYF. Written as DNA, the CDR3 is TGTGCCAGCAGCCCCAACCCGGGCCTTTTAGCGGGTTCACCAGATACGCAGTATTTT.

V and J are TRBV5-6 and TRBJ2-3; 7 bases line up with TRBD1. The CDR3 is made up of 18 amino acids. Germline lookup yields CDR1 SGHDT and CDR2 YYEEEE. Trimming took 4 bases from V and 3 from J; bases not matched to a gene: 17. CDR3 nucleotides: TGTGCCAGCAGCCCCCGACAGGGCGCTCCCTTTAGGACAGATACGCAGTATTTT. Amino acid sequence: CASSPRQGAPFRTDTQYF.

V usage is TRBV12-5 and J usage is TRBJ2-7, with D unresolved. The length of the CDR3 is 12 residues. Germline V gene data show CDR1 as LGHNT and CDR2 as FRNRAP. The V gene lost 6 bases and the J gene lost 4 bases, with 10 bases spanning the gap. CDR3 region: CASGDTLYEQYF. DNA of the CDR3: TGTGCTAGTGGGGATACACTATACGAGCAGTACTTC. Based on the CDR3 plus reference TRBV12-5 and TRBJ2-7, the full variable domain is DARVTQTPRHKVTEMGQEVTMRCQPILGHNTVFWYRQTMMQGLELLAYFRNRAPLDDSGMPKDRFSAEMPDATLATLKIQPSEPRDSAVYFCASGDTLYEQYFGPGTRLTVT.

The gene calls are TRBV27 and TRBJ1-5; 9 bases line up with TRBD1. The CDR3 spans 17 residues. Germline CDR1 and CDR2: MNHEY and SMNVEV (reference sequence). V lost 3 bases to trimming and J lost 0 bases; unmatched junction nucleotides: 6. CDR3 loop: CASSFSTGGNSNQPQHF. CDR3 DNA sequence: TGTGCCAGCAGTTTTTCGACAGGGGGAAATAGCAATCAGCCCCAGCATTTT.

The chain recombines TRBV5-1 with TRBJ2-7, with 7 bases that match TRBD2. In germline, CDR1 is SGHRS, CDR2 YFSETQ. The V segment lost 6 bases and the J segment 5 bases; nucleotides outside the gene matches: 11. The length of the CDR3 is 14 residues. The CDR3 sequence: CASTRGWEGDEQYF. The CDR3 nucleotides read TGCGCCAGCACCCGAGGGTGGGAGGGCGACGAGCAGTACTTC.

The CDR3 here is CASSPVGGTDTQYF. CDR3 coding DNA: TGTGCCAGCAGCCCCGTTGGAGGGACAGATACGCAGTATTTT. V usage is TRBV7-9 and J usage is TRBJ2-3, with D tentatively TRBD2 (6 bases). Deletions cut 5 bases from V and 3 bases from J, with 12 bases between. The germline gives CDR1 SEHNR, CDR2 FQNEAQ (reference sequence). The CDR3 runs 14 residues. Together with reference TRBV7-9 and TRBJ2-3, the CDR3 gives the full variable domain: DTGVSQNPRHKITKRGQNVTFRCDPISEHNRLYWYRQTLGQGPEFLTYFQNEAQLEKSRLLSDRFSAERPKGSFSTLEIQRTEQGDSAMYLCASSPVGGTDTQYFGPGTRLTVL.

The count of this clone is one. The V call is TRBV9, the J call TRBJ2-6; 8 bases match TRBD1. In germline, CDR1 is SGDLS, CDR2 YYNGEE. CDR3 size: 16 residues. V was pared by 1 base and J by 2 bases, with 2 bases of the junction left unmatched. The CDR3 DNA follows: TGTGCCAGCAGCGTATCAGGGGGCACTGGGGCCAACGTCCTGACTTTC. It specifies CASSVSGGTGANVLTF.

V and J are TRBV14 and TRBJ1-2; TRBD1 is a possible D gene (6 bases). With 8 bases removed from V and 3 bases from J, the gap between germline ends came to 13 bases. Germline loops: CDR1 SGHDN, CDR2 FVKESK. This CDR3 spans 13 amino acids. This CDR3 is CASRARGDYGYTF. CDR3 nucleotides: TGTGCCAGCCGAGCCAGGGGTGACTATGGCTACACCTTC.

The J gene is TRBJ2-7, the V gene TRBV4-1; 8 positions match TRBD1. After removal of 6 bases from V and 4 bases from J, the junction contained 8 bases not matched to a gene. Looked up from germline, CDR1 is MGHRA and CDR2 is YSYEKL. The CDR3 runs to 14 residues. The CDR3 DNA follows: TGCGCCAGCAGTTCCAGGGGGCGCGGATACGAGCAGTACTTC. Protein product: CASSSRGRGYEQYF.

The rearrangement joins TRBV5-1 to TRBJ2-2, with TRBD2 identical over 14 bases. Germline lookup yields CDR1 SGHRS and CDR2 YFSETQ. With 1 base clipped from V and 6 bases from J, the junction kept 2 bases outside the gene matches. The CDR3 has 16 amino acids. The CDR3 nucleotides are TGCGCCAGCAGCTTGCAGACTAGCGGGAGGGCCGGGGAGCTGTTTTTT. It encodes CASSLQTSGRAGELFF.